This TCR beta chain was retrieved from a study of blood T cell repertoires in COVID-19. Study background: Nucleic acid was either cDNA or gDNA, and it came from T cells, B-cell-depleted T cells, or PBMCs.

CDR1 is LGHDT, CDR2 YNNKEL, per germline (reference sequence). Between the trimmed V and J ends, which lost 0 bases and 7 bases, there was a span of 18 bases. There are 17 residues in the CDR3. Original processing notes: By means of reference gene primer amplification, nucleated cell counts were estimated. Using immunoSEQ multiplex PCR, the repertoire was profiled, and TCRdb retains in-frame clones only, with some absent. The D gene and trimming were derived from the DNA, and the V and J assignments and clone size from that table. The top ten clones hold approximately 3.5% of a sample with fewer than 120,000 clones, 88% of them seen once.

This clonotype was obtained from a woman aged 45-60 years with acute or convalescent COVID-19. This chain connects TRBV3-1 (or the pseudogene TRBV3-2) to TRBJ2-2; D possibly corresponds to TRBD2 (6 bases). What was sequenced was peripheral blood. For the CDR3, the DNA is TGTGCCAGCAGCCAAGAAGGTGGCGGGATCGGGTTCGGGGAGCTGTTTTTT. This encodes CASSQEGGGIGFGELFF.